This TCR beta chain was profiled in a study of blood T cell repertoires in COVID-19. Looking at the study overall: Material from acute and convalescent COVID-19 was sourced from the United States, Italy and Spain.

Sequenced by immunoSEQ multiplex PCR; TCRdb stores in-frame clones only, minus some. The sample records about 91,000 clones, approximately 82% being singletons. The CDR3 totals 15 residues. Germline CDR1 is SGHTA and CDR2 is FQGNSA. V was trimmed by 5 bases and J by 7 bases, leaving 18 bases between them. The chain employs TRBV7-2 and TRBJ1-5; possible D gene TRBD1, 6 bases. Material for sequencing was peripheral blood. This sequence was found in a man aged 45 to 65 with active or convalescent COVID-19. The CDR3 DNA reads TGTGCCAGCAGCACAATGACAGGAGACGAGCAGCCCCAGCATTTT. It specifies CASSTMTGDEQPQHF. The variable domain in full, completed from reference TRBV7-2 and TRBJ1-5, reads GAGVSQSPSNKVTEKGKDVELRCDPISGHTALYWYRQSLGQGLEFLIYFQGNSAPDKSGLPSDRFSAERTGGSVSTLTIQRTQQEDSAVYLCASSTMTGDEQPQHFGDGTRLSIL.